Below, 28 T cell receptor beta chains from the same sample are listed, as sequenced in a study of blood T cell repertoires in COVID-19. The table came from immunoSEQ multiplex PCR; TCRdb's copy has only in-frame clones and leaves some out. The data hold about 380,000 clones, with around 89% observed a single time. Sequencing input: PBMCs or T cells enriched from blood (not recorded which). The receptors derive from a young woman who had recovered from COVID-19.

CDR3 loop: CASSNPRGLRYDYGYTF. The CDR3 DNA follows: TGTGCCAGTAGTAACCCCAGGGGGTTAAGGTACGACTATGGCTACACCTTC. The chain combines TRBV19 with TRBJ1-2; TRBD1 agrees at 7 bases. The CDR3 has 17 residues. Germline CDR1 LNHDA, CDR2 SQIVND (reference sequence). V shed 4 bases, J shed 3 bases, and the junction held 14 bases outside the gene matches.

The chain combines TRBV6-5 with TRBJ2-5; 8 nucleotides agree with TRBD1. CDR1 and CDR2 (germline): MNHEY, SVGAGI. The CDR3 sequence is 15 residues long. V shed 0 bases, J shed 3 bases, and the junction held 3 bases outside the gene matches. The CDR3 coding sequence is TGTGCCAGCAGTTACTCCGACAGGGGCGAAGAGACCCAGTACTTC. Translation: CASSYSDRGEETQYF.

This rearrangement joins TRBV29-1 to TRBJ1-1, with D possibly being TRBD1 (6 bases). Germline-derived CDR1 and CDR2 are SQVTM and ANQGSEA. The CDR3 consists of 11 residues. V lost 7 bases and J lost 8, with 14 bases in between. CDR3: CSGRGIMEAFF. CDR3 in DNA: TGCAGCGGCAGGGGTATAATGGAAGCTTTCTTT.

The chain combines TRBV24-1 with TRBJ1-1, with a possible D match to TRBD1 (6 bases). V gave up 4 bases and J gave up 6 bases, with 11 bases separating them. The CDR3 is 13 residues long. Germline V gene data show CDR1 as KGHDR and CDR2 as SFDVKD. For the CDR3, the DNA is TGTGCCACCAGTGACCTCACAGGGTCTGAAGCTTTCTTT. This codes for CATSDLTGSEAFF.

The CDR3 region has the DNA TGTGCCAGCAGTTTGGGGGAGGCAGATACGCAGTATTTT. It encodes CASSLGEADTQYF. The chain is built from TRBV12-3 or TRBV12-4 and TRBJ2-3, with D perhaps TRBD2 (6 bases). The V end lost 3 bases, the J end lost 4 bases, and 8 bases lay between the germline ends. The length of the CDR3 is 13 residues.

In DNA, the CDR3 is TGTGCCAGCAGTGAGGAAGACAGGGCTGGTAATGAAAAACTGTTTTTT. Translating gives CASSEEDRAGNEKLFF. The rearrangement joins TRBV6-1 to TRBJ1-4, with 7 bases matching TRBD1. The CDR3 is 16 residues long. V dropped 3 bases and J dropped 4; count of bases not matched to a gene: 8. Germline V gene lookup returns CDR1 MNHNS and CDR2 SASEGT.

The V call is TRBV5-1, the J call TRBJ2-1, with TRBD1 identical over 7 bases. With V trimmed by 0 bases and J by 6 bases, 9 bases remained unmatched. The CDR3 spans 16 residues. Per the germline V gene, CDR1 is SGHRS and CDR2 is YFSETQ. The CDR3 loop reads CASSLGGRGRVNEQFF. In DNA form, the CDR3 reads TGCGCCAGCAGCTTGGGCGGTAGGGGGCGAGTCAATGAGCAGTTCTTC.

This clone was found a few times. The chain employs TRBV2 and TRBJ1-2; 10 bases align to TRBD1. Germline V CDR1 and CDR2: SNHLY, FYNNEI. V lost 10 bases to trimming and J lost 4 bases; unmatched junction nucleotides: 15. The CDR3 length is 16 residues. Here the CDR3 reads CATPKARDRGAYGYTF. As DNA, the CDR3 is TGTGCCACCCCGAAGGCCCGGGACAGGGGTGCCTATGGCTACACCTTC.

The chain has TRBV29-1 and TRBJ2-7; possibly TRBD2 for D (5 bases). With 0 bases removed from V and 0 bases from J, the gap between germline ends came to 12 bases. Germline lookup yields CDR1 SQVTM and CDR2 ANQGSEA. The CDR3 runs to 15 residues. The CDR3 spells CSVEESGALSYEQYF. DNA for the CDR3: TGCAGCGTTGAAGAAAGCGGAGCCCTCTCCTACGAGCAGTACTTC.

This chain joins TRBV4-3 and TRBJ2-5; the match to TRBD2 covers 9 bases. This CDR3 is 16 amino acids long. CDR1 and CDR2 from the germline V gene are LGHNA and YSLEER. Germline trimming cut 0 bases from V and 5 bases from J; bases unmatched to any gene: 7. CDR3 nucleotide sequence: TGCGCCAGCAGCCAAGACGAATCTAGCGGGGCGGAGACCCAGTACTTC. Translating it yields CASSQDESSGAETQYF.

The chain couples TRBV6-4 to TRBJ1-5; 7 bases are shared with TRBD1. This CDR3 is built from 14 residues. CDR1 and CDR2 from the germline V gene are MRHNA and SNTAGT. V was clipped by 9 bases and J by 7 bases; unmatched bases: 12. The CDR3 reads CASGTGIGGQPQHF. The CDR3 DNA reads TGTGCCAGTGGAACAGGGATAGGGGGCCAGCCCCAGCATTTT.

V usage is TRBV5-1 and J usage is TRBJ2-2; 15 bases map to TRBD2. This CDR3 spans 17 amino acids. Germline V gene sequence: CDR1 SGHRS, CDR2 YFSETQ. The ends lost 4 bases at V and 6 bases at J; junction bases unmatched: 7. CDR3 protein: CASSTGLAGGPAGELFF. The CDR3 DNA sequence: TGCGCCAGCAGCACCGGACTAGCGGGGGGGCCGGCCGGGGAGCTGTTTTTT.

The CDR3 is CASSLRTGSMVTEAFF. CDR3 DNA: TGTGCCAGCAGCTTACGAACAGGGTCGATGGTCACTGAAGCTTTCTTT. The chain has TRBV7-9 and TRBJ1-1, with TRBD1 as a possible D gene (6 bases). Germline V gene lookup returns CDR1 SEHNR and CDR2 FQNEAQ (reference sequence). CDR3 size: 16 residues. Trimming stripped 2 bases from V and 4 bases from J, with 17 bases between.

This rearrangement joins TRBV10-3 to TRBJ1-2, with 7 bases matching TRBD1. This CDR3 spans 13 amino acids. Germline CDR1 reads ENHRY; CDR2 reads SYGVKD. V lost 10 bases and J lost 7; bases outside the gene matches: 12. CDR3 nucleotide sequence: TGTGCCACCGCAGACGGGCCAGGGGGTGGCTACACCTTC. Protein sequence: CATADGPGGGYTF.

This clone was found a few times. The chain joins TRBV30 to TRBJ2-2; D remains ambiguous. Germline V gene data show CDR1 as GTSNPN and CDR2 as SVGIG (reference sequence). The length of the CDR3 is 12 residues. Trimming stripped 3 bases from V and 6 bases from J, with 8 bases between. The CDR3 DNA sequence: TGTGCCTGGAGGCCCGGGTCCGGGGAGCTGTTTTTT. This gives the protein CAWRPGSGELFF.

The chain joins TRBV13 to TRBJ2-2; 11 bases fit TRBD2. The V gene's germline CDR1 is PRHDT and CDR2 FYEKMQ (reference sequence). J gave up 2 bases and V 5 bases, and 4 bases lay outside the gene matches. The CDR3 loop spans 16 amino acids. The CDR3 sequence: CASSMLAGGNTGELFF. The CDR3 DNA is TGTGCCAGCAGCATGCTAGCGGGGGGAAACACCGGGGAGCTGTTTTTT.

The rearrangement links TRBV7-2 to TRBJ1-3; tentative D call: TRBD1 (6 bases). The CDR3 extends over 18 amino acids. Trimming removed 1 base from V and 0 bases from J, with 16 bases in between. Germline CDR1 is SGHTA and CDR2 is FQGNSA. The CDR3 nucleotides are TGTGCCAGCAGCTTAGTAGGGACACAACCCCACTCTGGAAACACCATATATTTT. It specifies CASSLVGTQPHSGNTIYF.

In DNA, the CDR3 is TGTGCCAGCAGCTTAGCGAGAAGCGTGGAGACCCAGTACTTC. This sequence encodes CASSLARSVETQYF. The chain carries TRBV7-9 and TRBJ2-5; D ambiguous. With 0 bases removed from V and 5 bases from J, the gap between germline ends came to 10 bases. CDR1 and CDR2 from the germline V gene are SEHNR and FQNEAQ (reference sequence). This CDR3 is 14 amino acids long.

The chain recombines TRBV7-8 with TRBJ1-6, with 7 bases lining up with TRBD1. V shed 1 base, J shed 13 bases, and the junction held 7 bases outside the gene matches. The CDR3 has 14 amino acids. The germline V gene encodes CDR1 SGHVS and CDR2 FQNEAQ. Here the CDR3 DNA reads TGTGCCAGCAGCTTAGTCGACAGGGAAGGCCCCCTCCACTTT. Translating gives CASSLVDREGPLHF.

J is TRBJ1-1 and V is TRBV5-8, with D unclear. Per the germline V gene, CDR1 is SGHTS and CDR2 is YDEGEE. The CDR3 spans 14 residues. V lost 1 base to trimming and J lost 1 base, with 8 bases between them. The DNA for the CDR3 is TGTGCCAGCAGCTTGTGGCAGGCGAACACTGAAGCTTTCTTT. Its translation is CASSLWQANTEAFF.

The CDR3: CASSPAYSSYNEQFF. DNA of the CDR3: TGTGCCAGTAGTCCAGCTTACAGCTCCTACAATGAGCAGTTCTTC. The rearrangement uses TRBV19 and TRBJ2-1; D unresolved. V lost 5 bases and J lost 0, with 11 bases in between. The CDR3 covers 15 residues. Germline lookup yields CDR1 LNHDA and CDR2 SQIVND (reference sequence).

This chain's CDR3 is CASSIDRRQGYQPQHF. The CDR3 DNA is TGTGCCAGTAGTATAGATCGGAGACAGGGTTATCAGCCCCAGCATTTT. The chain uses TRBV19 and TRBJ1-5; 7 nucleotides match TRBD1. The CDR3 length is 16 residues. The ends lost 0 bases at V and 5 bases at J; junction bases unmatched: 7. Germline values: CDR1 LNHDA, CDR2 SQIVND (reference sequence).

This clone was found a few times. This chain uses TRBV21-1 with TRBJ1-1; the DNA was not used to check the table's D call, TRBD1. TRBV21-1 is labeled a pseudogene. The CDR3 contains 16 residues. CDR3 in amino acids: CASSLDRGLGNTEAFF. The CDR3 nucleotides are TGTGCCAGCAGCCTAGACAGGGGGCTCGGTAACACTGAAGCTTTCTTT.

This chain connects TRBV20-1 to TRBJ1-5; D is ambiguous. From germline, CDR1 is DFQATT and CDR2 SNEGSKA (reference sequence). V was shortened by 3 bases and J by 0 bases, with 12 bases between the two germline ends. There are 15 residues in the CDR3. The CDR3 region is CSASFTYDSNQPQHF. The CDR3, as DNA: TGCAGTGCTAGTTTCACATACGATAGCAATCAGCCCCAGCATTTT.

This chain connects TRBV30 to TRBJ2-2; 9 bases match TRBD2. Germline CDR1 and CDR2: GTSNPN and SVGIG (reference sequence). The CDR3 is 15 residues long. The V and J ends lost 0 bases and 8 bases, in that order; junction bases with no gene match: 7. Here the CDR3 DNA reads TGTGCCTGGAGTGTAGCGCTAGCGGGGAGTGGGGAGCTGTTTTTT. This sequence encodes CAWSVALAGSGELFF. Full variable domain (remainder filled in from reference TRBV30 and TRBJ2-2): SQTIHQWPATLVQPVGSPLSLECTVEGTSNPNLYWYRQAAGRGLQLLFYSVGIGQISSEVPQNLSASRPQDRQFILSSKKLLLSDSGFYLCAWSVALAGSGELFFGEGSRLTVL.

This chain uses TRBV19 with TRBJ1-1; the D is unclear. Trimming cost V 4 bases and J 3 bases, with 15 bases left between them. Germline CDR1 and CDR2: LNHDA and SQIVND (reference sequence). The CDR3 has 15 residues. The CDR3 region has the DNA TGTGCCAGTAGTACAGGCCTTGTGGCTTACACTGAAGCTTTCTTT. Translation gives CASSTGLVAYTEAFF. Variable domain in full (rest from reference TRBV19 and TRBJ1-1): DGGITQSPKYLFRKEGQNVTLSCEQNLNHDAMYWYRQDPGQGLRLIYYSQIVNDFQKGDIAEGYSVSREKKESFPLTVTSAQKNPTAFYLCASSTGLVAYTEAFFGQGTRLTVV.

V is TRBV18 and J is TRBJ2-3; TRBD2 might be the D (5 bases). Trimming cost V 3 bases and J 3 bases, with 13 bases left between them. Germline V CDR1 and CDR2: KGHSH, LQKENI. The CDR3 is 15 amino acids. This chain's CDR3 is CASSPSPRGTDTQYF. In nucleotides, the CDR3 is TGTGCCAGCTCACCTAGTCCCCGGGGTACAGATACGCAGTATTTT.

CDR3: CASSLVGTDTQYF. The CDR3 DNA reads TGTGCCAGCAGCTTAGTCGGTACAGATACGCAGTATTTT. The gene calls are TRBV7-2 and TRBJ2-3; no reliable D call. Germline loops: CDR1 SGHTA, CDR2 FQGNSA. The CDR3 covers 13 residues. The ends were cut back, 1 base at V and 3 bases at J, with 5 bases in the middle.